This T cell receptor beta chain was documented in a study of T cells after yellow fever vaccination. Study results and limitations: A large majority of primary-vaccination clones showed up again after the booster (approximately 96% CD4, 75% to 90% CD8).

Making TCR cDNA involved 5'RACE template switching, which added UMIs and a universal primer site. TCRdb processed the 5' RACE reads anew with MiXCR; each CDR3 protein has one entry. This table has 250,000 or so distinct CDR3 sequences, around 6.7% appearing once. A note on this clonotype: What it recognizes is unknown.

Trimming took 5 bases from V and 7 from J; bases not matched to a gene: 4. CDR1 and CDR2 (germline): SGHTA, FQGNSA. The CDR3 is 14 residues long. This chain joins TRBV7-2 and TRBJ2-7; 14 bases align to TRBD2. The receptor was derived from a man between 25 and 39 years old who received the YFV17D yellow fever vaccine. This material consisted of CD4+ T cells sorted from PBMCs, taken on the day of the yellow fever booster vaccination. CDR3 sequence (DNA): TGTGCCAGCAGCCCGGGACTAGCGGGAGTTGAGCAGTACTTC. Its translation is CASSPGLAGVEQYF.